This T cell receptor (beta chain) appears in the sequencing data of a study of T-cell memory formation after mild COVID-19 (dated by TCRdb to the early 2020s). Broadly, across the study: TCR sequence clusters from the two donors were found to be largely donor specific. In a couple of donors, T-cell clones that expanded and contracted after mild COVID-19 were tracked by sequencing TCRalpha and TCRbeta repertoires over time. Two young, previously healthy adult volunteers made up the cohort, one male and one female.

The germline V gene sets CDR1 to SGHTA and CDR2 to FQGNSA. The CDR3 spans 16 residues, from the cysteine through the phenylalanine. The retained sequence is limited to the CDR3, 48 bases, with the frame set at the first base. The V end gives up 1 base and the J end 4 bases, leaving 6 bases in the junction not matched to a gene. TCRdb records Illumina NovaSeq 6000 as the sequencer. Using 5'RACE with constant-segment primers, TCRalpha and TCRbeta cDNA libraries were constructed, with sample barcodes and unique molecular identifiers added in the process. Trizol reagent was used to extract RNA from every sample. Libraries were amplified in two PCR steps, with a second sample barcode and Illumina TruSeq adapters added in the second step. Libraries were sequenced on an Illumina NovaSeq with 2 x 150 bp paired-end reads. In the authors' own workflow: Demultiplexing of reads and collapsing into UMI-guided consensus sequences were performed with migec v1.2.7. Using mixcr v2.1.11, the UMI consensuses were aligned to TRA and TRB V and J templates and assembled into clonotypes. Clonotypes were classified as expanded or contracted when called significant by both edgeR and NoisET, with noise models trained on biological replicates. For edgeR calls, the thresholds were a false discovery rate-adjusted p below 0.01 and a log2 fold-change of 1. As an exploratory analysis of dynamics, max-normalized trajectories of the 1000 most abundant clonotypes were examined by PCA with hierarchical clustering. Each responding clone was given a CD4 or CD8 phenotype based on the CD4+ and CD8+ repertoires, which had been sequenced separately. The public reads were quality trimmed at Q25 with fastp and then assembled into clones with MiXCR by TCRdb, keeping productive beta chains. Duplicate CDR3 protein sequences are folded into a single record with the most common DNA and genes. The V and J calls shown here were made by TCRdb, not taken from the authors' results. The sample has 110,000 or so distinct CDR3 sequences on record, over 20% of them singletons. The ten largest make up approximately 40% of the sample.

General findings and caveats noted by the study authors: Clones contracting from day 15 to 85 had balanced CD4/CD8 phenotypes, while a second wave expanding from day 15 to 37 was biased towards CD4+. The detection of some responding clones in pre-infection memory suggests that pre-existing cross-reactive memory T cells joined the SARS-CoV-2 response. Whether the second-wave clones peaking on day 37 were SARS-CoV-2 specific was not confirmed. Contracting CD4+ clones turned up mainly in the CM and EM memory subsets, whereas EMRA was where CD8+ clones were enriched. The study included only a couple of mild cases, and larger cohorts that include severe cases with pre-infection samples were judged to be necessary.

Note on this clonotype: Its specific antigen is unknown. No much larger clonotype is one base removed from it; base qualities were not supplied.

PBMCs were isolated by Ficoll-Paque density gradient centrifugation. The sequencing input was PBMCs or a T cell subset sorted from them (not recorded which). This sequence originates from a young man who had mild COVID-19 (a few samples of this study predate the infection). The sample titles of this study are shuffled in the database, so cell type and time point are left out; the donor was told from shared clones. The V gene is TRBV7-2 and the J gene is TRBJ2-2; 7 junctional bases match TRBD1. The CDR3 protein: CASSLVLTGFTGELFF. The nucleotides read TGTGCCAGCAGCTTAGTCCTGACAGGGTTCACCGGGGAGCTGTTTTTT.